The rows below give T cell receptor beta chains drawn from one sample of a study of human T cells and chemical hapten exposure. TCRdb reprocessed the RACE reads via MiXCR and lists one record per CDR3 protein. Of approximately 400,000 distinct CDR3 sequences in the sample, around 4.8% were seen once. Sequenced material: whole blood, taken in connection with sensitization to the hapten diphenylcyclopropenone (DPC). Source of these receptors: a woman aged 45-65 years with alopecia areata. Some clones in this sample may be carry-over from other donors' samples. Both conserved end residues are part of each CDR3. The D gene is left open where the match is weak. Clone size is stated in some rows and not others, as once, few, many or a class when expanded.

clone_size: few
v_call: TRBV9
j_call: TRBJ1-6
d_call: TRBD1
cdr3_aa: CASSPTGGAYNSPLHF
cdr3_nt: TGTGCCAGCAGCCCCACAGGGGGCGCTTATAATTCACCCCTCCACTTT

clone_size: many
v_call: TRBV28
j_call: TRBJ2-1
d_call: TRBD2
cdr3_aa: CASSFAGGQFF
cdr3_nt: TGTGCCAGCAGTTTCGCGGGAGGGCAGTTCTTC

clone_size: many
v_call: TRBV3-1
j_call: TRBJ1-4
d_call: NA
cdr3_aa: CASSPRNEMAKLFF
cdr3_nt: TGTGCCAGCAGCCCTCGAAACGAGATGGCAAAACTGTTTTTT

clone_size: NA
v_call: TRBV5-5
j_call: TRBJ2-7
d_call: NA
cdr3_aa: CASSLPMTGDYEQYF
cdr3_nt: TGTGCCAGCAGCTTGCCTATGACCGGGGACTACGAGCAGTACTTC

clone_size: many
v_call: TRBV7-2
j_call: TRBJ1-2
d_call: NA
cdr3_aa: CASSGTSYGYTF
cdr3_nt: TGTGCCAGCAGCGGGACGTCCTATGGCTACACCTTC

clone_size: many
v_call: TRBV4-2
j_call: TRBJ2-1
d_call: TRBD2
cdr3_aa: CASSQDLTGGRNEQFF
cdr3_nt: TGTGCCAGCAGCCAAGATCTAACGGGGGGGCGAAATGAGCAGTTCTTC

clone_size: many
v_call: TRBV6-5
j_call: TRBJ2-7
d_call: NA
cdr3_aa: CASSPATDSYEQYF
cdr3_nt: TGTGCCAGCAGTCCGGCGACAGACTCCTACGAGCAGTACTTC

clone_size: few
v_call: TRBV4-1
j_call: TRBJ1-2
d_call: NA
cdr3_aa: CASSQDESNYGYTF
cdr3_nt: TGCGCCAGCAGCCAAGATGAGTCTAACTATGGCTACACCTTC

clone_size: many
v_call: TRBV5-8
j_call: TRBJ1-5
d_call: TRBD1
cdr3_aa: CASSSTGVGNQPQHF
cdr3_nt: TGTGCCAGCAGCTCGACAGGGGTGGGCAATCAGCCCCAGCATTTT

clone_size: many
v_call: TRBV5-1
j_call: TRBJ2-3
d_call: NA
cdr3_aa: CASADAWRQPTDTQYF
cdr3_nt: TGCGCCAGCGCTGATGCTTGGAGACAGCCTACAGATACGCAGTATTTT

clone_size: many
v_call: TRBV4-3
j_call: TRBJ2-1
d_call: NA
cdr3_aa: CASTPGTGGYNEQFF
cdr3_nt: TGCGCCAGCACCCCAGGCACCGGGGGCTACAATGAGCAGTTCTTC

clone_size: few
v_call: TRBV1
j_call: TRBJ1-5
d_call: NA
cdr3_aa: CTSSQEWRTANQPQHF
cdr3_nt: TGCACCAGCAGCCAAGAATGGAGAACCGCGAATCAGCCCCAGCATTTT

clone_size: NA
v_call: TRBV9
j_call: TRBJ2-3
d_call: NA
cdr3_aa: CASSRRGPFTDTQYF
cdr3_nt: TGTGCCAGCAGCAGACGAGGGCCTTTCACAGATACGCAGTATTTT

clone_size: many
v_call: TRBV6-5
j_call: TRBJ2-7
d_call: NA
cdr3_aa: CASSRGADYEQYF
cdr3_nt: TGTGCCAGCAGTCGGGGGGCAGACTACGAGCAGTACTTC

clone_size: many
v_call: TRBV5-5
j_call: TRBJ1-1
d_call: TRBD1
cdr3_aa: CASWKDRVDTEAFF
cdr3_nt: TGTGCCAGCTGGAAGGACAGGGTCGACACTGAAGCTTTCTTT

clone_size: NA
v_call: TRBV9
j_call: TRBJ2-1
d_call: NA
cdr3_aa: CASSVARGRASYNEQFF
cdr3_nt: TGTGCCAGCAGCGTAGCTAGGGGCAGGGCCTCCTACAATGAGCAGTTCTTC

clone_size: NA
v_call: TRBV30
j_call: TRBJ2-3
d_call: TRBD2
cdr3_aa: CAWSVTSGSPDTQYF
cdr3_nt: TGTGCCTGGAGTGTTACTAGCGGGAGTCCAGATACGCAGTATTTT

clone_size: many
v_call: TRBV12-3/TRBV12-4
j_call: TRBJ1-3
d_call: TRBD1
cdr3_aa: CASTSTGAWGNTIYF
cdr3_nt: TGTGCCAGCACCTCAACAGGGGCGTGGGGAAACACCATATATTTT

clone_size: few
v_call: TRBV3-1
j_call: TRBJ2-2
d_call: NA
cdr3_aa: CASSLQNTGELFF
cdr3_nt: TGTGCCAGCAGCCTCCAAAACACCGGGGAGCTGTTTTTT

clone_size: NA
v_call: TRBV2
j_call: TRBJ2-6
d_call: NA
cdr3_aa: CASKRDRPSGANVLTF
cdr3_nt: TGTGCCAGCAAAAGGGACCGACCCTCTGGGGCCAACGTCCTGACTTTC

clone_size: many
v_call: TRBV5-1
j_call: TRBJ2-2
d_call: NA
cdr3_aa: CASDSGANTGELFF
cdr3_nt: TGCGCCAGTGATTCAGGGGCAAACACCGGGGAGCTGTTTTTT

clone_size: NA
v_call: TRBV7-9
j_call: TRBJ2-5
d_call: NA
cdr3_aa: CASSPRTAKAGETQYF
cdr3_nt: TGTGCCAGCAGCCCTAGGACAGCTAAGGCAGGAGAGACCCAGTACTTC

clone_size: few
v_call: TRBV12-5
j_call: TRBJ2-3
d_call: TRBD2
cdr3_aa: CASERTSFPDTQYF
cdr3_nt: TGTGCTAGTGAACGGACTAGCTTCCCAGATACGCAGTATTTT

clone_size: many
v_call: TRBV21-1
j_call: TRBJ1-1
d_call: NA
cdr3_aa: CASRERDTEAFF
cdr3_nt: TGTGCCAGCAGGGAACGGGACACTGAAGCTTTCTTT

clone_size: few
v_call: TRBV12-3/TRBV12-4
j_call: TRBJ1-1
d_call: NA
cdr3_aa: CASSFPGAVTEAFF
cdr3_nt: TGTGCCAGCAGTTTCCCGGGGGCAGTCACTGAAGCTTTCTTT

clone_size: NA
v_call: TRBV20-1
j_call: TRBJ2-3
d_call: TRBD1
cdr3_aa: CSAKGQGWNTQYF
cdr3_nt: TGCAGTGCTAAGGGACAGGGCTGGAATACGCAGTATTTT

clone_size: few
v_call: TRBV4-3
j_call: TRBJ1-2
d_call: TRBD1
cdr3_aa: CASSQDAGGDGYTF
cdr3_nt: TGCGCCAGCAGCCAAGATGCAGGGGGGGATGGCTACACCTTC

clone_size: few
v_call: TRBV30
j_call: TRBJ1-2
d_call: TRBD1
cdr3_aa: CAWSVQGDSGTYGYTF
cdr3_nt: TGTGCCTGGAGTGTACAGGGGGACAGTGGGACTTATGGCTACACCTTC

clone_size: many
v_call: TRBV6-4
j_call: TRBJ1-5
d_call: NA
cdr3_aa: CASSGTDQPQHF
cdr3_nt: TGTGCCAGCAGCGGAACTGATCAGCCCCAGCATTTT

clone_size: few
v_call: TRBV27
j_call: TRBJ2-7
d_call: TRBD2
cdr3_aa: CASSLVAGAYEQYF
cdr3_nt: TGTGCCAGCAGTTTAGTAGCGGGAGCCTACGAGCAGTACTTC

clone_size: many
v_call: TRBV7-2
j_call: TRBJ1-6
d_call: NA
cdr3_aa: CASSLVGGSNSPLHF
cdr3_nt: TGTGCCAGCAGCTTAGTTGGGGGCAGTAATTCACCCCTCCACTTT

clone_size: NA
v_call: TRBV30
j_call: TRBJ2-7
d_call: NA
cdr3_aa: CAWSALGGEQYF
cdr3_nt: TGTGCCTGGAGTGCCCTCGGAGGCGAGCAGTACTTC

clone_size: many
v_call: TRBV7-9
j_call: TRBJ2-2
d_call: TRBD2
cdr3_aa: CASSPSGRDTGELFF
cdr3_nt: TGTGCCAGCAGCCCGAGCGGGAGGGACACCGGGGAGCTGTTTTTT

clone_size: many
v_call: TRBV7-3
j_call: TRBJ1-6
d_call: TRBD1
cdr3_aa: CASSLIGGGSPLHF
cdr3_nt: TGTGCCAGCAGCTTAATAGGGGGCGGTTCACCCCTCCACTTT

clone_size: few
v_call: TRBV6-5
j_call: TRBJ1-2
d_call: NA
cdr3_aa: CASSYGAQTANYGYTF
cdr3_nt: TGTGCCAGCAGTTACGGTGCCCAGACAGCTAACTATGGCTACACCTTC